Below, 14 T cell receptor beta chains from the same sample are listed, as sequenced in a study of cytomegalovirus exposure and HLA in healthy donors. Primers included in the PCR were 60 Vbeta and 13 Jbeta primers. Measured with immunoSEQ multiplex PCR; TCRdb has only the in-frame clones, and not every one. Among over 150,000 clones listed, around 80% were seen once. The sample was PBMCs. The receptors stem from a man aged 25 to 45 in good health and CMV-seronegative.

V usage is TRBV5-1 and J usage is TRBJ2-5, with 11 bases aligning to TRBD2. V shed 0 bases, J shed 5 bases, and the junction held 9 bases outside the gene matches. CDR3 size: 17 residues. The germline CDR1 and CDR2 sequences are SGHRS and YFSETQ. The CDR3 loop reads CASSLDLTGTSGETQYF. The CDR3 DNA follows: TGCGCCAGCAGCTTGGACCTTACCGGGACTAGCGGTGAGACCCAGTACTTC.

The chain uses TRBV5-1 and TRBJ2-1; maybe TRBD2 (5 bases). The germline V and J ends were trimmed by 6 bases and 6 bases, with 16 bases remaining between them. Looked up from germline, CDR1 is SGHRS and CDR2 is YFSETQ. CDR3 size: 14 residues. The CDR3 nucleotides read TGCGCCAGCAAGACCAGCGGCATTGGCAATGAGCAGTTCTTC. Residues: CASKTSGIGNEQFF.

J is TRBJ1-4 and V is TRBV10-3, with D possibly TRBD1 on 5 matching bases. Germline values: CDR1 ENHRY, CDR2 SYGVKD. The CDR3 has 16 residues. V lost 0 bases and J lost 0, with 8 bases in between. The CDR3 nucleotides read TGTGCCATCAGTGAGTCCTCAGGGCCAACTAATGAAAAACTGTTTTTT. It translates to CAISESSGPTNEKLFF.

The rearrangement joins TRBV9 to TRBJ2-1, with 8 bases identical to TRBD2. The junction had 15 bases not matched to a gene; V was cut back by 0 bases and J by 10 bases. The CDR3 contains 17 residues. Germline CDR1 and CDR2: SGDLS and YYNGEE. CDR3 DNA sequence: TGTGCCAGCAGCGTAGAGGCCCGGGAGGGGGGGCCGGAGGAGCAGTTCTTC. Protein sequence: CASSVEAREGGPEEQFF.

The rearrangement joins TRBV15 to TRBJ2-3; 7 bases align to TRBD2. Germline V CDR1 and CDR2: LNHNV, YYDKDF (reference sequence). J lost 2 bases, V lost 1 base, and 6 bases had no gene match. The CDR3 is made up of 16 amino acids. DNA for the CDR3: TGTGCCACCAGCAGAGCTTCGGGGGGATACACAGATACGCAGTATTTT. This translates into CATSRASGGYTDTQYF.

The genes are TRBV28 and TRBJ2-4; 7 bases are a match to TRBD2. J lost 7 bases, V lost 7 bases, and 4 bases had no gene match. This CDR3 region has 12 residues. CDR1 is MDHEN and CDR2 is SYDVKM in the germline V gene. The CDR3 here is CASTAGVNIQYF. The CDR3 DNA reads TGTGCCAGCACTGCGGGGGTGAACATTCAGTACTTC.

The V gene is TRBV6-1, the J gene TRBJ1-5; possibly TRBD1 for D (5 bases). CDR1 is MNHNS, CDR2 SASEGT, per germline. The CDR3 length is 13 residues. V lost 7 bases and J lost 7, with 14 bases in between. The CDR3 DNA is TGTGCCAGCACCTTGGGGGGGAGCCAGCCCCAGCATTTT. Encoded protein: CASTLGGSQPQHF.

The table lists this clone with a few counts. The chain joins TRBV19 to TRBJ1-1; 8 nucleotides agree with TRBD1. This CDR3 has 14 residues. Germline CDR1 and CDR2: LNHDA and SQIVND (reference sequence). Unmatched junction bases numbered 7, after V lost 7 bases and J lost 3 bases. CDR3 sequence reads: CASKRTGRDTEAFF. DNA for the CDR3: TGTGCCAGTAAAAGGACAGGGCGGGACACTGAAGCTTTCTTT.

The gene calls are TRBV28 and TRBJ1-4; possibly TRBD1 for D (6 bases). The germline V gene encodes CDR1 MDHEN and CDR2 SYDVKM. The CDR3 has 15 residues. Trimming took off 3 bases at V and 8 bases at J, with 16 bases between the two ends. The CDR3 bases are TGTGCCAGCAGTTTGGGGTACAGGGATAGGGAAAAACTGTTTTTT. This translates into CASSLGYRDREKLFF.

This clone was counted a single time. An end of the junction differs from the germline gene, which may be a read error. This chain connects TRBV7-9 to TRBJ2-1, with TRBD2 matching 16 bases. CDR1 and CDR2 (germline): SEHNR, FQNEAQ (reference sequence). This CDR3 has 15 amino acids. CDR3 loop: CSSSPGTSGRDEQFF. CDR3 coding DNA: TGTTCCAGCAGCCCCGGGACTAGCGGGAGGGATGAGCAGTTCTTC. Filled out from reference TRBV7-9 and TRBJ2-1, the complete variable domain reads DTGVSQNPRHKITKRGQNVTFRCDPISEHNRLYWYRQTLGQGPEFLTYFQNEAQLEKSRLLSDRFSAERPKGSFSTLEIQRTEQGDSAMYLCSSSPGTSGRDEQFFGPGTRLTVL.

The DNA for the CDR3 is TGTGCCAGCAGTGACCGGGACAGGGGGCGAGGGAAGCAGTACTTC. This sequence encodes CASSDRDRGRGKQYF. The chain is built from TRBV6-1 and TRBJ2-7, with TRBD1 matching 12 bases. Germline CDR1 is MNHNS and CDR2 is SASEGT. The CDR3 is 15 residues long. With V trimmed by 3 bases and J by 8 bases, 8 bases remained unmatched.

This clone was detected only a few times. The chain employs TRBV9 and TRBJ2-5; 7 bases map to TRBD2. Germline CDR1 is SGDLS and CDR2 is YYNGEE. Trimming cost V 7 bases and J 7 bases; bases outside gene matches: 10. The CDR3 contains 13 residues. Here the CDR3 DNA reads TGTGCCAGCGGGGGAGGGCTCCGGGGGACCCAGTACTTC. Protein sequence: CASGGGLRGTQYF.

The chain employs TRBV28 and TRBJ1-1, with TRBD1 as a possible D gene (6 bases). This CDR3 region has 14 residues. V lost 5 bases and J lost 2, with 12 bases in between. Germline V gives CDR1 MDHEN, CDR2 SYDVKM. The CDR3 is CASSNGQPNTEAFF. The DNA for the CDR3 is TGTGCCAGCAGTAATGGACAGCCAAACACTGAAGCTTTCTTT.

This chain connects TRBV7-9 to TRBJ1-1, with D unresolved. Germline V gene data show CDR1 as SEHNR and CDR2 as FQNEAQ (reference sequence). The CDR3 covers 17 residues. V shed 6 bases and J shed 9 bases, with 29 bases lying between them. DNA for the CDR3: TGTGCCAGCAGTCGATTCCTAAGGAGTTCGACGAGAGGGAAAGCTTTCTTT. This encodes CASSRFLRSSTRGKAFF.